This section outlines one T cell receptor beta chain sequence together with its context. These data originate in a study of PD-L1 blockade in urothelial cancer. Study information: Of 30 or so patients, some 25 were males with bladder-origin urothelial cancer.

This CDR3 has 15 amino acids. The V gene end was trimmed by 7 bases and the J gene end by 0 bases; junction bases not matched to a gene: 8. Germline CDR1 SQVTM, CDR2 ANQGSEA. Clones were read by immunoSEQ multiplex PCR, and TCRdb kept only the in-frame ones, dropping some. Here the sample spans about 83,000 clones, about 90% being singletons. The receptor's source is a woman aged 65 to 85 with urothelial cancer. The chain employs TRBV29-1 and TRBJ1-4; 7 bases line up with TRBD1. The sample consisted of PBMCs, taken around atezolizumab (anti-PD-L1) treatment. DNA of the CDR3: TGCAGCGCATGGACAGGACCCGCAACTAATGAAAAACTGTTTTTT. Translated, it gives CSAWTGPATNEKLFF.